This record concerns one TCR beta chain sequence. What this receptor recognizes is not known. No base quality values were provided; no much bigger clone lies one nucleotide off. V is shortened by 1 base, J by 5 bases, and the region joining them spans 29 bases. The germline V gene (reference sequence) provides CDR1 PRHDT and CDR2 FYEKMQ. The CDR3 runs 20 residues from the cysteine to the phenylalanine. The CDR3 DNA has 60 bases and is translated from base 1. This specimen belongs to a study of shared clonotypes between healthy human individuals (dated by TCRdb to about 2020). Study-level background: The cohort comprised a couple of women and a few men aged 18 to 49 years. Per donor, three plates each were used for CD4 naive and CD4 memory, two for CD8 naive, and one for CD8 memory. The study deeply sequenced blood TCR repertoires of several healthy adults to estimate repertoire size and the extent of clonotype sharing between individuals. Libraries were prepared and TCR repertoires were sequenced by different laboratories using diverse techniques, in order to increase sequencing depth and limit assay-specific biases. Between about 0.8 and 9 billion PBMCs per donor were obtained by leukapheresis. What the research found in general, with its limitations: Sampling was limited to blood, and TCR repertoires in tissue likely differ from TCR repertoires in blood. When four donors were compared, the shared fraction of clonotypes was approximately 5% for naive CD4, approximately 3.5% for naive CD8, 2.3% for memory CD4, and 0.3% to 0.5% for memory CD8. Naive subsets generally had larger estimated clonotype richness than memory subsets did. Pairwise subsampling led to the expectation that sequencing depth would affect the degree of clonotype sharing among donors. Compared with non-shared clonotypes, the clonotypes found in all four sorted-subset donors had higher generation probabilities. Even with the large sequencing depth, rarefaction of the sorted-subset datasets indicated that sequencing was incomplete. The small number of donors limited the genetic and exposure-history diversity represented.

TCR CDR3 regions were amplified from genomic DNA by multiplex PCR using the deep immunoSEQ assay. Genomic DNA extracted from each cell subset was distributed evenly over all wells of several immunoSEQ 96-well plates, and each plate served as one replicate. For sorted subsets, about 210 ng of genomic DNA, equivalent to roughly 33,000 T cell genomes, went into each replicate PCR. The purified libraries were quantified using a Qubit 3.0 fluorometer, sized with a Bioanalyzer 2100, and then quantified again using the KAPA Library Quantification kit. Every immunoSEQ 96-well plate was sequenced on a separate single-read 150-cycle Illumina NextSeq 550 flow cell. The study's processing was this. Because the immunoSEQ output included only junctional sequences and no quality scores, the filtering could not be the same as the filtering used for full-length reads. To assign V/J genes and CDR3, sequences were annotated against IMGT germline references using PyIR, a Python wrapper for IgBLAST v1.9. Reads were removed for weak V/J assignments (E-value above 1e-6), missing CDR3, stop codons, out-of-frame junctions, or ambiguous translated residues. V3J clonotypes were defined as sequences sharing the same inferred V gene, J gene, and CDR3 amino acid sequence. The percentage overlap between two repertoires was calculated by dividing the number of shared unique clonotypes by the size of the smaller repertoire. Richness of each repertoire was evaluated using RTK rarefaction, the Chao1 estimator, and Recon v2.1 estimates of unobserved clonotypes. Generation probabilities for all TCRbeta clonotypes obtained by the gDNA method from a few donors were computed using OLGA. In its TCRdb copy, this immuneACCESS table keeps in-frame sequences only and misses some clones. Where compared with another copy, unresolved V genes explain less than half of these, and the others have no known cause. The V and J calls and the clone size are those of that table, but D and trimming were determined from the DNA. For this sample there are around 2.1 million clones; just over 90% appear just once. The leading ten clones occupy under 2% of the sample.

CD8 naive samples were CD45RO-negative cells positively selected for CCR7, giving a CD45RA+CCR7+ population that excluded TemRA cells. Healthy HIV-negative adults with no recently reported acute infections or vaccinations were included as donors. All donors were Caucasian adults living in Nashville, Tennessee, USA. Blood was collected by leukapheresis, and PBMCs were isolated by Ficoll-Histopaque density gradient centrifugation and then cryopreserved in liquid nitrogen vapor phase. Purity and quantity of every magnetically sorted T cell population were checked by analytical flow cytometry. Genomic DNA was isolated from each sorted fraction and quantified by UV absorbance on a Nanodrop 2000c.

This TCR came from a man between 18 and 29 years old in good health. Some clones in this sample may be carry-over from other donors' samples. The V and J genes are TRBV13 and TRBJ2-5; the D call is possibly TRBD1 or TRBD2, each sharing 5 bases. Sequencing was done on a sample of naive CD8+ T cells from PBMCs. The cell subset or site label of this sample denotes: CD45RA+CCR7+. The CDR3 region has the sequence CASSLVWKDPLRGVKETQYF. The nucleotide sequence is TGTGCCAGCAGCTTAGTTTGGAAGGACCCTCTAAGGGGAGTAAAGGAGACCCAGTACTTC.